This T cell receptor beta chain was captured in a study of shared T cell receptors in the human thymus. The CDR3 has 15 residues. V was trimmed by 0 bases and J by 7 bases, leaving 13 bases between them. The germline CDR1 and CDR2 sequences are LGHNA and YSLEER. TCRdb's table, derived via immunoSEQ multiplex PCR, lists solely in-frame clones and lacks some. The repertoire consists of just under 550,000 clones, with more than 75% occurring once and the leading ten covering 0.01% to 0.015%. These sequences were also reported in another study, on human thymus T cells. Per that study: Healthy Finnish infants having corrective surgery for congenital heart defects served as donors. The study used thymus tissue resected during corrective heart surgery. In unrelated individuals, thymic repertoires overlapped highly, according to related research.

Sequenced input: thymocytes. The origin of this receptor is a boy younger than two with a congenital heart defect. The chain couples TRBV4-3 to TRBJ2-1, with D possibly TRBD1 on 5 matching bases. The CDR3 loop reads CASSQDETETNEQFF. CDR3 in DNA: TGCGCCAGCAGCCAAGATGAGACAGAGACAAATGAGCAGTTCTTC.